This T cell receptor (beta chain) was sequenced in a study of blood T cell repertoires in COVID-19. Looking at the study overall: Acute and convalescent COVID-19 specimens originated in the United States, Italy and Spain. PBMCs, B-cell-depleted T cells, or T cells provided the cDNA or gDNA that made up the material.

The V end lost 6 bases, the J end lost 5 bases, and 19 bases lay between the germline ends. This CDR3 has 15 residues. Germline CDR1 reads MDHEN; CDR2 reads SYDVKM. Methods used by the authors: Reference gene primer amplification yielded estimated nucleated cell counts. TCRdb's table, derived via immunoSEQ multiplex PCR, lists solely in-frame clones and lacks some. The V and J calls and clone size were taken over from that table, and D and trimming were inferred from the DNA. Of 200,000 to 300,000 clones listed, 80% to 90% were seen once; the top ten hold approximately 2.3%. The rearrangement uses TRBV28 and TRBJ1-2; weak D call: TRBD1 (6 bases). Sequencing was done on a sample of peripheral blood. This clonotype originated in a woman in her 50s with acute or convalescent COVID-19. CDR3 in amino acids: CASSLTPGGGYGYTF. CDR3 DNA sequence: TGTGCCAGCAGCTTAACCCCGGGAGGGGGTTATGGCTACACCTTC.